This T cell receptor beta chain is from a study of T-cell reconstitution after alpha-beta-depleted transplantation in children. As it was prepared, the TCRbeta library received unique molecular identifiers. From the PCR reads, TCRdb called clonotypes with MiXCR, one entry per CDR3 protein. The sample lists a few hundred thousand distinct CDR3 sequences; approximately 23% were seen once. The sample here was PBMCs, mostly from graft donor cells, taken 180 days after TCRalphabeta/CD19-depleted stem cell transplant. This TCR derives from a male patient younger than 18 who had a stem cell transplant for acute lymphoblastic leukemia, so the T cells may come from the graft donor.

CDR3 sequence (DNA): TGTGCCAGCAGTACCACCCATCCTCATTCACCCCTCCACTTT. Its protein is CASSTTHPHSPLHF. J is TRBJ1-6 and V is TRBV12-3 or TRBV12-4; no reliable D call. V shed 5 bases and J shed 8 bases, with 13 bases lying between them. The CDR3 length is 14 residues.